Following are 17 T cell receptor beta chains from one sample sequenced in a study of shared clonotypes between healthy human individuals (dated by TCRdb to about 2020). Receptors were amplified or captured by the immunoSEQ multiplex PCR assay. As stored in TCRdb, this immuneACCESS dataset retains in-frame rearrangements with V and J assigned. A fraction of the clones does not appear; measured against another copy, unresolved V genes explain less than half of the discrepancy, and the remainder lacks a known reason. Here the sample has approximately 500,000 clones; around 73% occur a single time. The ten largest make up more than 10% of the sample. Sequenced material: PBMCs. These receptors originate from a woman aged 40 to 50 in good health. Some clones in this sample may be carry-over from other donors' samples.

The V and J genes are TRBV11-3 and TRBJ2-3, with TRBD2 identical over 9 bases. The ends lost 1 base at V and 5 bases at J; junction bases unmatched: 7. CDR3 size: 16 residues. Germline CDR1 reads SGHNT; CDR2 reads YENEEA. Here the CDR3 DNA reads TGTGCCAGCAGCTTAGGGGGCGGGAGGGCCGGAGATACGCAGTATTTT. Protein: CASSLGGGRAGDTQYF.

This chain joins TRBV9 and TRBJ2-7, with 7 bases that match TRBD2. The CDR3 has 14 residues. Germline values: CDR1 SGDLS, CDR2 YYNGEE. The V segment lost 4 bases and the J segment 5 bases; nucleotides outside the gene matches: 9. The CDR3 protein is CASSLGEGRHEQYF. CDR3 sequence (DNA): TGTGCCAGCAGCCTTGGGGAGGGCCGCCACGAGCAGTACTTC.

The chain uses TRBV9 and TRBJ1-1; TRBD1 matches 8 bases. The CDR3 length is 15 residues. Germline V gene lookup returns CDR1 SGDLS and CDR2 YYNGEE. The V gene end was trimmed by 3 bases and the J gene end by 4 bases; junction bases not matched to a gene: 8. This chain's CDR3 is CASSAGQGVGTEAFF. CDR3 DNA: TGTGCCAGCAGCGCCGGACAGGGTGTGGGCACTGAAGCTTTCTTT.

The CDR3 nucleotides are TGTGCCAGCAGCCAAGAAAGCACAGATACGCAGTATTTT. It codes for CASSQESTDTQYF. J is TRBJ2-3 and V is TRBV4-2; D is uncertain. Germline CDR1 is LGHNA and CDR2 is YNFKEQ. CDR3 size: 13 residues. Trimming cost V 0 bases and J 0 bases, with 1 base left between them.

The chain is built from TRBV6-4 and TRBJ1-4; possibly TRBD1 for D (6 bases). There are 14 residues in the CDR3. In germline, CDR1 is MRHNA, CDR2 SNTAGT. V gave up 7 bases and J gave up 7 bases, with 16 bases separating them. The CDR3 DNA sequence: TGTGCCAGCAATTCCCGGGGGCAGGTTGAAAAACTGTTTTTT. Protein sequence: CASNSRGQVEKLFF.

The chain joins TRBV6-7 to TRBJ2-3, with 10 bases lining up with TRBD2. TRBV6-7 is an ORF for which the function is uncertain. Trimming cost V 0 bases and J 4 bases; bases outside gene matches: 10. CDR3 size: 18 residues. The CDR3 sequence is CASSYSIFPSGSPDTQYF. CDR3 DNA sequence: TGTGCCAGCAGTTACTCGATCTTCCCTAGCGGGAGCCCAGATACGCAGTATTTT.

This sequence joins TRBV19 and TRBJ2-2, with 8 bases that match TRBD1. This CDR3 comprises 15 residues. V shed 10 bases, J shed 6 bases, and the junction held 13 bases outside the gene matches. The germline V gene encodes CDR1 LNHDA and CDR2 SQIVND (reference sequence). This chain's CDR3 is CATASRTGRPGELFF. The CDR3 DNA reads TGTGCCACCGCGTCCCGGACAGGGAGGCCCGGGGAGCTGTTTTTT. Supplemented by reference TRBV19 and TRBJ2-2, the full variable domain reads DGGITQSPKYLFRKEGQNVTLSCEQNLNHDAMYWYRQDPGQGLRLIYYSQIVNDFQKGDIAEGYSVSREKKESFPLTVTSAQKNPTAFYLCATASRTGRPGELFFGEGSRLTVL.

This sequence joins TRBV7-2 and TRBJ2-3, with TRBD2 matching over 14 bases. The ends lost 5 bases at V and 3 bases at J; junction bases unmatched: 4. CDR1 is SGHTA, CDR2 FQGNSA, per germline. The CDR3 extends over 16 amino acids. DNA for the CDR3: TGTGCCAGCAGCCAGGGACTAGCGGGAGAGACAGATACGCAGTATTTT. This codes for CASSQGLAGETDTQYF.

The chain carries TRBV29-1 and TRBJ2-3, with D unclear. This CDR3 region has 13 residues. Per germline, CDR1 SQVTM and CDR2 ANQGSEA. V was cut by 1 base and J by 8 bases, with 13 bases left in between. The CDR3 sequence: CSVEGSPPPTQYF. For the CDR3, the DNA is TGCAGCGTTGAAGGGAGTCCCCCCCCTACGCAGTATTTT.

The chain has TRBV7-2 and TRBJ2-3; D gene uncertain. With 2 bases removed from V and 4 bases from J, the gap between germline ends came to 7 bases. Germline V CDR1 and CDR2: SGHTA, FQGNSA. This CDR3 comprises 13 residues. The CDR3 DNA reads TGTGCCAGCAGCTTACATTCGGCAGATACGCAGTATTTT. It translates to CASSLHSADTQYF.

The rearrangement uses TRBV27 and TRBJ1-5; D is ambiguous. The CDR3 loop spans 14 amino acids. Deletions cut 6 bases from V and 4 bases from J, with 13 bases between. The germline CDR1 and CDR2 sequences are MNHEY and SMNVEV (reference sequence). In DNA form, the CDR3 reads TGTGCCAGCAGCGGCGTCGGGGAAAATCAGCCCCAGCATTTT. As protein: CASSGVGENQPQHF.

This clone was seen ten or more times. The J gene is TRBJ2-1, the V gene TRBV5-1, with D perhaps TRBD1 or TRBD2 (5 bases each). Per germline, CDR1 SGHRS and CDR2 YFSETQ. The V and J ends lost 4 bases and 4 bases respectively, with 12 bases between them. CDR3 length equals 14 residues. CDR3 coding DNA: TGCGCCAGCAGCCACGGGACGGCTTACAATGAGCAGTTCTTC. It translates to CASSHGTAYNEQFF.

The chain combines TRBV5-4 with TRBJ2-2; 8 bases fit TRBD1. The CDR3 is 15 amino acids. Per germline, CDR1 SGHNT and CDR2 YYREEE (reference sequence). With V trimmed by 3 bases and J by 6 bases, 7 bases remained unmatched. CDR3 coding DNA: TGTGCCAGCAGCTCAGGGGGCACCCAACCCGGGGAGCTGTTTTTT. This codes for CASSSGGTQPGELFF.

This clone has a single count. The V gene is TRBV27, the J gene TRBJ1-2, with a possible D match to TRBD1 (6 bases). Germline V CDR1 and CDR2: MNHEY, SMNVEV (reference sequence). V gave up 5 bases and J gave up 4 bases, with 14 bases separating them. This CDR3 has 14 amino acids. The CDR3 DNA sequence: TGTGCCAGCAGTCCCCAGAACAGGGTCTATGGCTACACCTTC. Its translation is CASSPQNRVYGYTF.

The V call is TRBV2, the J call TRBJ2-3; 7 nucleotides align to TRBD1. After removal of 6 bases from V and 2 bases from J, the junction contained 8 bases not matched to a gene. The CDR3 sequence is 15 residues long. Germline lookup yields CDR1 SNHLY and CDR2 FYNNEI. The CDR3: CASRAGQAATDTQYF. The CDR3 DNA follows: TGTGCCAGCAGGGCTGGACAGGCGGCCACAGATACGCAGTATTTT.

Points on this clone: The sample holds other DNA sequences that translate to the same CDR3. The chain links TRBV19 to TRBJ1-5; a weak D match, TRBD1 (5 bases). The CDR3 loop spans 13 amino acids. CDR1 is LNHDA, CDR2 SQIVND, per germline (reference sequence). V dropped 3 bases and J dropped 5 bases, with 8 bases sitting between them. The CDR3 bases are TGTGCCAGTAGTATGGGCAGGGATCAGCCCCAGCATTTT. It yields the protein CASSMGRDQPQHF.

Concerning this clone itself: Other DNA sequences in the sample encode the same CDR3. The chain is built from TRBV28 and TRBJ1-2; no definite D call. The germline V gene has CDR1 MDHEN and CDR2 SYDVKM. This CDR3 has 10 amino acids. The germline V and J ends were trimmed by 6 bases and 5 bases, with 4 bases remaining between them. The DNA of the CDR3 is TGTGCCAGCAGCCGGTATGGCTACACCTTC. It translates to CASSRYGYTF.